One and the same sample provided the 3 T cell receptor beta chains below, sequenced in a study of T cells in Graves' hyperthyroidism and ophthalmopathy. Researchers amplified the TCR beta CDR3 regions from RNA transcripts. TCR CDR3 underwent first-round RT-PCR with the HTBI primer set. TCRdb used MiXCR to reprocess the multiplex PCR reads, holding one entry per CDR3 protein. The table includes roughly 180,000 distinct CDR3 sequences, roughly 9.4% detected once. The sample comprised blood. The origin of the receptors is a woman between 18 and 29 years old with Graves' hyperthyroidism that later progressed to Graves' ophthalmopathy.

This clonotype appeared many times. The chain's CDR3 is CASTPFWGGSSYNEQFF. CDR3 coding DNA: TGTGCCAGTACTCCCTTTTGGGGGGGGAGCTCCTACAATGAGCAGTTCTTC. This chain joins TRBV19 and TRBJ2-1; 7 bases are a match to TRBD2. Germline values: CDR1 LNHDA, CDR2 SQIVND (reference sequence). J was trimmed by 0 bases and V by 7 bases; bases with no gene match: 12. This CDR3 is 17 amino acids long.

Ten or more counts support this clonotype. The CDR3: CASSQAEEGEQFF. CDR3 sequence (DNA): TGTGCCAGTAGCCAGGCGGAGGAGGGTGAGCAGTTCTTC. This sequence joins TRBV19 and TRBJ2-1; D is possibly TRBD2 (6 bases). Deletions cut 6 bases from V and 9 bases from J, with 15 bases between. In germline, CDR1 is LNHDA, CDR2 SQIVND (reference sequence). The CDR3 runs to 13 residues.

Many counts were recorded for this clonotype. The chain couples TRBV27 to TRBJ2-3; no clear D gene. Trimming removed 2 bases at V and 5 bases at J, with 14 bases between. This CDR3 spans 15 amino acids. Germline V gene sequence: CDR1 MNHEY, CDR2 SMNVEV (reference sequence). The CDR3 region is CASSLNAWGLDTQYF. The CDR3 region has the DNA TGTGCCAGCAGTTTAAATGCCTGGGGTTTAGATACGCAGTATTTT.